The present TCR beta chain was sequenced within a study of lymphopenia after photon versus proton radiotherapy. The CDR3 covers 13 residues. CDR1 is SQVTM, CDR2 ANQGSEA, per germline. V lost 7 bases to trimming and J lost 6 bases; unmatched junction nucleotides: 5. As to this clone: Its antigen is currently unknown.

General observations from the study: Survival link was tested only in deceased patients; proton benefit remains a possibility. In patients who died, overall survival fell as post-nadir TCR diversity dropped more.

Clones were read by immunoSEQ multiplex PCR, and TCRdb kept only the in-frame ones, dropping some. The profile shows 75,000 to 90,000 clones, more than 70% of them singletons. Sequencing used peripheral blood, obtained from a patient treated with proton-based radiotherapy. This receptor was taken from a man aged 60 to 75 with pancreatic cancer. The V gene is TRBV29-1, the J gene TRBJ2-5; TRBD2 agrees at 13 bases. The CDR3 bases are TGCAGCGGACTAGCGGGAGGTTGGAAGACCCAGTACTTC. It codes for CSGLAGGWKTQYF.